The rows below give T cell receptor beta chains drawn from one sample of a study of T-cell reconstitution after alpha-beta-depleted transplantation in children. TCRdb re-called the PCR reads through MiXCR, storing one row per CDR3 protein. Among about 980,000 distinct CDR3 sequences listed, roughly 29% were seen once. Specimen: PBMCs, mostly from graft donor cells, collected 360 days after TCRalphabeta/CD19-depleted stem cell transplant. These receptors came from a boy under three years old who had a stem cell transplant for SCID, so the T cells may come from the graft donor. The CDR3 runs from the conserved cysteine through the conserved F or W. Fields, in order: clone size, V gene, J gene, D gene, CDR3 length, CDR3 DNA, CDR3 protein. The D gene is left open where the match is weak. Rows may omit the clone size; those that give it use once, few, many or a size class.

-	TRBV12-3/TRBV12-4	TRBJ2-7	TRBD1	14	TGTGCCAGCACCTCCGACAGGGTGTCCTACGAGCAGTACTTC	CASTSDRVSYEQYF
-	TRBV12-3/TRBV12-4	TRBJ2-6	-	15	TGTGCCAGCAGAAACCCGGGAAGGGGGGCCAACGTCCTGACTTTC	CASRNPGRGANVLTF
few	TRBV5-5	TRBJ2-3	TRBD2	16	TGTGCCAGCAGCTTGACTTTTAGCGGGGGAGTTGATACGCAGTATTTT	CASSLTFSGGVDTQYF
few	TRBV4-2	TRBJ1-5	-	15	TGTGCCAGCAGCCAAGATGAATATAGCAATCAGCCCCAGCATTTT	CASSQDEYSNQPQHF
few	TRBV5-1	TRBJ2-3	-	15	TGCGCCAGCAGCACGCAAGACCAGGCAACAGATACGCAGTATTTT	CASSTQDQATDTQYF
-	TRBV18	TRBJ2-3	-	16	TGTGCCAGCTCACGACCGCCCTACTTCTCCACAGATACGCAGTATTTT	CASSRPPYFSTDTQYF
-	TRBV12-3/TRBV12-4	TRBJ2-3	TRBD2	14	TGTGCCAGCAGTTTATTGGCGGGGGTAGATACGCAGTATTTT	CASSLLAGVDTQYF
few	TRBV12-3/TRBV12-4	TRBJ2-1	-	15	TGTGCCAGCAGTTTAGGTGGGACGCAGCACGTGAGGCAGTTCTTC	CASSLGGTQHVRQFF
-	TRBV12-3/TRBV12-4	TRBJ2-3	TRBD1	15	TGTGCCAGCCACCTGACAGGGGATAACACAGATACGCAGTATTTT	CASHLTGDNTDTQYF
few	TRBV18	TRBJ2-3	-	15	TGTGCCAGCTCACCGTGGGGGGGGGCCACAGATACGCAGTATTTT	CASSPWGGATDTQYF
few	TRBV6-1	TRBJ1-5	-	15	TGTGCCATCAGGCCGGGGGGCGCGAGCAATCAGCCCCAGCATTTT	CAIRPGGASNQPQHF
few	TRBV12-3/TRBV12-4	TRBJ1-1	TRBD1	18	TGTGCCAGCAGCAAGGATCCCGGGACAGGGGCCCCGAACACTGAAGCTTTCTTT	CASSKDPGTGAPNTEAFF
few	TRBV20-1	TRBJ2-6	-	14	TGCAGTGCTAGGGGAGTAACTGGGGCCAACGTCCTGACTTTC	CSARGVTGANVLTF
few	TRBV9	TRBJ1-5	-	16	TGTGCCAGCAGCGTACGGACAGAGCATAGCAATCAGCCCCAGCATTTT	CASSVRTEHSNQPQHF
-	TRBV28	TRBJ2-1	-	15	TGTGCCAGCAGCCCCGGGACACCCGGGCCCAATGAGCAGTTCTTC	CASSPGTPGPNEQFF
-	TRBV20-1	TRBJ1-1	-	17	TGCAGTGCTAGAGTCCCCGACTTGTGGGGGCTGGGCACTGAAGCTTTCTTT	CSARVPDLWGLGTEAFF
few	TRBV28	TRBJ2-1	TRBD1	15	TGTGCCACCAAACACAGGGGGCGGGCCTTCAATGAGCAGTTCTTC	CATKHRGRAFNEQFF
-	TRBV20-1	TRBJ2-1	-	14	TGCAGTGCTAGCCCCGACAGCCGGTACAATGAGCAGTTCTTC	CSASPDSRYNEQFF
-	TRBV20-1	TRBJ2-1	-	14	TGCAGTGCTAGCCAAACAATGATTTACAATGAGCAGTTCTTC	CSASQTMIYNEQFF
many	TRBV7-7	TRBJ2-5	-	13	TGTGCCAGCAGCTTATCCGGGTTGGAGACCCAGTACTTC	CASSLSGLETQYF
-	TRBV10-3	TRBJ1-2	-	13	TGTGCCATCAGTGGTGGGACCGAGCGCGGCTACACCTTC	CAISGGTERGYTF
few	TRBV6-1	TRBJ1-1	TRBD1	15	TGTGCCAGCAGTAGAAACAGGGGGCTAGGAACTGAAGCTTTCTTT	CASSRNRGLGTEAFF
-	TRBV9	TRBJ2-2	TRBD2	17	TGTGCCAGCAGCGTAGCTTTGGGACTAGTGAACACCGGGGAGCTGTTTTTT	CASSVALGLVNTGELFF
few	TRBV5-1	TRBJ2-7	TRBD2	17	TGCGCCAGCAGTCTTGGACTAGCGGGGGTCGTCTCCTACGAGCAGTACTTC	CASSLGLAGVVSYEQYF
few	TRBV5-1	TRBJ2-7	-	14	TGCGCCAGCAGCTTGTGGCCAGGGACCTACGAGCAGTACTTC	CASSLWPGTYEQYF
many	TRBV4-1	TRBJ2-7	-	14	TGCGCCAGCAGCCAAGTAATGGATAGCTACGAGCAGTACTTC	CASSQVMDSYEQYF
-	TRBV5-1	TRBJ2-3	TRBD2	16	TGCGCCAGCAGCCCGGTGGGACTAGATTTTGCAGATACGCAGTATTTT	CASSPVGLDFADTQYF
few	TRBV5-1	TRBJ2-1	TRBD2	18	TGCGCCAGCTCCCGGGAGGGAAAGGGGCCCCGAATCAACAATGAGCAGTTCTTC	CASSREGKGPRINNEQFF
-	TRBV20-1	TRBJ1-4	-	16	TGCAGTGCTAGAGGGCGGGCATACGCAACTAATGAAAAACTGTTTTTT	CSARGRAYATNEKLFF
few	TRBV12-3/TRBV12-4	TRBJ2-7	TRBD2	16	TGTGCCAGCAGCCTTAGGTACGGGGGGGACCCCTACGAGCAGTACTTC	CASSLRYGGDPYEQYF
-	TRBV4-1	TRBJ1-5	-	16	TGCGCCAGCAGCCAAGATGAGGTGGGGGCTCTTCAGCCCCAGCATTTT	CASSQDEVGALQPQHF
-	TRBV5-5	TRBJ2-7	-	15	TGTGCCAGCAGCTTGGCCTCGAACGTAGCCTACGAGCAGTACTTC	CASSLASNVAYEQYF
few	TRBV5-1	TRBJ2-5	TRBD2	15	TGCGCCAGTGCTAAAGCGGGGGGGCTTTTGGAGACCCAGTACTTC	CASAKAGGLLETQYF
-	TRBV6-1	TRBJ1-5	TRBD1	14	TGTGCCAGCAGCACAACAGGGGACCATCAGCCCCAGCATTTT	CASSTTGDHQPQHF
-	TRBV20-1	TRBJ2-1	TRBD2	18	TGCAGTGCTAGAGGGGACCGAGGGACTAGCGGGGGGCGCAATGAGCAGTTCTTC	CSARGDRGTSGGRNEQFF
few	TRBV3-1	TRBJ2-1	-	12	TGTGCCAGCAGCGTACAGGGCCATGAGCAGTTCTTC	CASSVQGHEQFF
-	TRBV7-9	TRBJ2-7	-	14	TGTGCCAGCAGCTTAGATCAGGGACCCTACGAGCAGTACTTC	CASSLDQGPYEQYF
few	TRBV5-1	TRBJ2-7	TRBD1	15	TGCGCCAGCAGCCGGACAGGGGGCGCGAATTACGAGCAGTACTTC	CASSRTGGANYEQYF
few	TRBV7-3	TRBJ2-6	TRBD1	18	TGTGCCAGCAGCTTAACAGGGACAGGGATCTCTGGGGCCAACGTCCTGACTTTC	CASSLTGTGISGANVLTF
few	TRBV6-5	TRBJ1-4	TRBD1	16	TGTGCCAGCAGTTGGACAGGGCCTGCAACTAATGAAAAACTGTTTTTT	CASSWTGPATNEKLFF
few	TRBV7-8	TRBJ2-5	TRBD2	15	TGTGCCAGCAGACGAGGTGGGACTAGCGGGGAGACCCAGTACTTC	CASRRGGTSGETQYF
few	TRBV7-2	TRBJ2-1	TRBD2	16	TGTGCCAGCAGCTTTCGAGGCGGGAGCTCCTACAATGAGCAGTTCTTC	CASSFRGGSSYNEQFF
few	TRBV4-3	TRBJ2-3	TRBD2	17	TGCGCCAGCAGCCAAGAGTCGCTAGCGGGGGGTTCAGATACGCAGTATTTT	CASSQESLAGGSDTQYF
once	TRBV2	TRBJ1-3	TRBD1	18	TGTGCCAGCAGTGGAGGTCAGGACAGGCTGTCCTCTGGAAACACCATATATTTT	CASSGGQDRLSSGNTIYF
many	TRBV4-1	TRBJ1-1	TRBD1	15	TGCGCCAGCAGTCACCGGACAGGCGCGAACACTGAAGCTTTCTTT	CASSHRTGANTEAFF